This TCR beta chain was retrieved from a study of CD8 T cells in Susac syndrome. Study at large: Patients with Susac syndrome, at blood draw, were therapy-naive, on corticosteroids, or on intravenous immunoglobulin alone.

Sequencing of TCR beta, carried out with a high-throughput approach, was applied to CD8+ and CD4+ T cells from the blood. The CD8+ and CD4+ T cells were isolated magnetically using a negative isolation approach, whereas the TEMRA cells were enriched by FACS. RNA, at about 0.5 to 1 ug, was reverse transcribed with random hexamers. Amplification of TCR beta CDR3 across 54 Vbeta and 13 Jbeta was performed with immunoSEQ multiplex PCR. TCRdb itself ran the immunoSEQ multiplex PCR reads through MiXCR, one entry per CDR3 protein. The repertoire holds about 110,000 distinct CDR3 sequences, with approximately 93% as singletons. Looked up from germline, CDR1 is SGDLS and CDR2 is YYNGEE. CDR3 length: 13 residues. Trimming removed 3 bases at V and 6 bases at J, with 10 bases between.

The clonotype comes from a human donor with Susac syndrome. V and J are TRBV9 and TRBJ2-1; unclear D gene. The specimen sequenced was CD8+ T cells from PBMCs. For the CDR3, the DNA is TGTGCCAGCAGCGCCCCTAGGACCAATGAGCAGTTCTTC. Its translation: CASSAPRTNEQFF.